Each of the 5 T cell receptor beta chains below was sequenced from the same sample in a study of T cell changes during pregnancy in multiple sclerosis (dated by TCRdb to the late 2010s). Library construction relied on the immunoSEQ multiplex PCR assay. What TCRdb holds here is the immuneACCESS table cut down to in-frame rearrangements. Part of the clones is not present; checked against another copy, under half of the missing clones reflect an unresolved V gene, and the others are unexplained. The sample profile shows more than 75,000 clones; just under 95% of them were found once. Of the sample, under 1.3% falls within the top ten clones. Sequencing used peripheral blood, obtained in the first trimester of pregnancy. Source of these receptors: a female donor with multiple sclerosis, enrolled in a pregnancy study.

The CDR3: CASSDGPAGSGTDTQYF. CDR3 coding DNA: TGTGCCAGCAGTGACGGCCCAGCGGGGAGCGGGACAGATACGCAGTATTTT. V usage is TRBV6-4 and J usage is TRBJ2-3; 7 bases align to TRBD2. V lost 2 bases and J lost 3; bases outside the gene matches: 11. The CDR3 totals 17 residues. The germline gives CDR1 MRHNA, CDR2 SNTAGT.

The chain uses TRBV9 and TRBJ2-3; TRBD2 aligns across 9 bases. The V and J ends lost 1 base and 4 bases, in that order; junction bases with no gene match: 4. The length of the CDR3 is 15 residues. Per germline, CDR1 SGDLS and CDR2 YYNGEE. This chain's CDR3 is CASSVRRGGPDTQYF. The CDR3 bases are TGTGCCAGCAGCGTAAGGCGGGGGGGCCCAGATACGCAGTATTTT.

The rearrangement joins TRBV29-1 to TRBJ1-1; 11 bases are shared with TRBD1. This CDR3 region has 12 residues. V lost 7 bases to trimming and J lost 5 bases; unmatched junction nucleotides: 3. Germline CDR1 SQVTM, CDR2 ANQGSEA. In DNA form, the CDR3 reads TGCAGCGCTGGGACAGGGGGGACTGAAGCTTTCTTT. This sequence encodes CSAGTGGTEAFF. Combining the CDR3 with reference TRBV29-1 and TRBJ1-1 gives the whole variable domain SAVISQKPSRDICQRGTSLTIQCQVDSQVTMMFWYRQQPGQSLTLIATANQGSEATYESGFVIDKFPISRPNLTFSTLTVSNMSPEDSSIYLCSAGTGGTEAFFGQGTRLTVV.

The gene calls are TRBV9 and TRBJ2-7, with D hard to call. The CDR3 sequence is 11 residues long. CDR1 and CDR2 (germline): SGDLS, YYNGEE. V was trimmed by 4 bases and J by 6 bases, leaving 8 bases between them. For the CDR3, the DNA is TGTGCCAGCAGCTCCCTCGGCGAGCAGTACTTC. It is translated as CASSSLGEQYF.

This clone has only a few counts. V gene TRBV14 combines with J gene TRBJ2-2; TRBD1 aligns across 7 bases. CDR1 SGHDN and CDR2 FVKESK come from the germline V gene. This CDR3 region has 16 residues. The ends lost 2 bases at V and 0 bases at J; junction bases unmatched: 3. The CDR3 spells CASSQLTGANTGELFF. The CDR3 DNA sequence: TGTGCCAGCAGCCAATTAACAGGGGCGAACACCGGGGAGCTGTTTTTT.